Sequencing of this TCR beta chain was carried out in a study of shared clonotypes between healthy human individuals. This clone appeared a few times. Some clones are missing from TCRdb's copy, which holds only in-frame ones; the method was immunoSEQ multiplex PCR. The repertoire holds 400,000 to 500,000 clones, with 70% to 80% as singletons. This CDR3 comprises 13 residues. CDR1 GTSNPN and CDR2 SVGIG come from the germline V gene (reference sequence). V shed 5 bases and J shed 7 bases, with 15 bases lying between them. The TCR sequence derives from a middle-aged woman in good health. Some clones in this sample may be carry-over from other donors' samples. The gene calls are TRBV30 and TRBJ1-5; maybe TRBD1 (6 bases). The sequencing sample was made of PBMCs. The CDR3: CAWARGRDQPQHF. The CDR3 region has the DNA TGTGCCTGGGCGCGGGGGCGGGACCAGCCCCAGCATTTT.